Detailed here is one T cell receptor beta chain. This clone was seen a handful of times. Its specific antigen is unknown. Base qualities were left out, and no much larger clone turns up one base away. To sequence the TCRbeta CDR3 region, genomic DNA was isolated from the sorted cells. The immunoSEQ Assay was used for sequencing of TCRbeta CDR3 regions. TCRdb re-hosts the immuneACCESS table, in-frame sequences only. Its copies lack some clones; in the studies checked, an unresolved V gene accounts for under half of them, and the cause for the rest is not known. Counted in this sample were 39,000 or so clones; about 90% of them appeared once. The ten largest account for around 0.5% of the sample. The trial excluded patients who had a history of autoimmune disease or who were on systemic immunosuppression. In every dose cohort, peripheral blood was drawn for TCR sequencing at baseline, cycle 4 day 1, and cycle 7 day 1. Samples came from an open-label, multicenter, first-in-human phase I dose-escalation trial of ivuxolimab. Adults with locally advanced or metastatic melanoma, renal cell carcinoma, hepatocellular carcinoma or head and neck squamous cell carcinoma were enrolled in the trial. CD4+ and CD8+ T cells were sorted separately from peripheral blood before TCR sequencing.

Between the V and J ends, shortened by 3 bases and 5 bases respectively, the junction contains 13 bases. Via the germline V gene (reference sequence), CDR1 is GTSNPN and CDR2 SVGIG. From the cysteine up to the phenylalanine, the CDR3 has a length of 13 residues. Only the CDR3 portion is preserved as DNA: 39 bases, with reading frame beginning at the first base. This sample was taken from a study of OX40 agonist ivuxolimab in advanced cancers. Background for the entire study: Ivuxolimab was a fully human IgG2 agonistic monoclonal antibody targeting the costimulatory receptor OX40 (CD134). Intravenous ivuxolimab was administered to patients every 2 weeks at six dose levels: 0.01, 0.1, 0.3, 1.5, 3 and 10 mg/kg. Of the roughly 52 dose-escalation patients, hepatocellular carcinoma was present in around 20, melanoma in approximately 15, renal cell carcinoma in 9 and head and neck cancer in 9. In the dose-escalation cohort, nearly 85% of patients were male, and the mean age was 60 years with a range of roughly 20 to 79. Prior anti-PD-1, anti-PD-L1 or anti-CTLA-4 therapy was permitted, and approximately 39% of dose-escalation patients had received checkpoint inhibitors. Partial responses occurred in three dose-escalation patients: two with cutaneous melanoma and one with hepatocellular carcinoma. The point of sequencing TCRbeta in the periphery was to test whether ivuxolimab changed TCR sequence diversity and drove clonal T-cell expansion. The paper describes the monotherapy dose-escalation part (N ≈ 52 patients) of the phase I trial of ivuxolimab. Overall study results and their limits: In the 0.1-3.0 mg/kg groups, partial responders had among the lowest normalized peripheral clonal expansion, particularly in CD8+ T cells. Which antigens the clonally expanded peripheral T cells were specific for was not determined. After ivuxolimab, expanded clones were on average more numerous among CD8+ T cells than among CD4+ T cells. Low levels of normalized T-cell clonal expansion were also shown by some nonresponding patients. Clonal expansion of both CD4+ and CD8+ blood T cells was observed from baseline to week 6 at doses 0.1 to 3.0 mg/kg.

This material consisted of CD4+ or CD8+ T cells sorted from blood, taken in a trial of the OX40 agonist ivuxolimab. The rearrangement combines TRBV30 with TRBJ1-1; tentative D gene TRBD1, with 5 bases matching. The TCR sequence derives from an adult with an advanced solid tumor such as melanoma, head and neck, liver or kidney cancer. The CDR3 protein sequence reads: CAWRERGETEAFF. The DNA reads TGTGCCTGGAGGGAAAGGGGAGAGACTGAAGCTTTCTTT.